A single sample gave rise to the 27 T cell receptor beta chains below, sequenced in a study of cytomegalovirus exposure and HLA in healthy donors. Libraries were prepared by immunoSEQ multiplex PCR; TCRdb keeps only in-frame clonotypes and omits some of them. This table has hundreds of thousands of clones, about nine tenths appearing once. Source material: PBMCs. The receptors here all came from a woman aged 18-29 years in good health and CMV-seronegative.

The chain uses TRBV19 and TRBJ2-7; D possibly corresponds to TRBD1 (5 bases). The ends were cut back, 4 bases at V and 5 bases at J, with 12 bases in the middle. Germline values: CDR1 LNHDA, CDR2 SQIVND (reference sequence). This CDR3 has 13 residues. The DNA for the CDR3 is TGTGCCAGTAGTACAGGGTTGGGTAACGAGCAGTACTTC. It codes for CASSTGLGNEQYF. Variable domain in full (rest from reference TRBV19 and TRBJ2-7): DGGITQSPKYLFRKEGQNVTLSCEQNLNHDAMYWYRQDPGQGLRLIYYSQIVNDFQKGDIAEGYSVSREKKESFPLTVTSAQKNPTAFYLCASSTGLGNEQYFGPGTRLTVT.

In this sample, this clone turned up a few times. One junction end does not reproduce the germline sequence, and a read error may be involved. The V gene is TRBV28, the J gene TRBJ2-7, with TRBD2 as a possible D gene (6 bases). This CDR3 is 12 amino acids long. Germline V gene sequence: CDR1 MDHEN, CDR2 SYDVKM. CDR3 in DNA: TGTGCCAGCAGTTTAATTTACGGGGACTTGAACTTC. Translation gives CASSLIYGDLNF.

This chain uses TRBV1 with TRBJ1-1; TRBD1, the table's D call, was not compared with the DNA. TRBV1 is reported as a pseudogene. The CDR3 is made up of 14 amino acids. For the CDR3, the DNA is TGCACCAGCAGCCGAGGGGGCCCGGTCACTGAAGCTTTCTTT. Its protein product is CTSSRGGPVTEAFF.

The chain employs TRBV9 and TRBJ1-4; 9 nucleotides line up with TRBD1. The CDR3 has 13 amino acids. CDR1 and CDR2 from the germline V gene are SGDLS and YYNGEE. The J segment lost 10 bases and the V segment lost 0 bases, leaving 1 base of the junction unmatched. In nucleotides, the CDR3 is TGTGCCAGCAGCGTAGTGGGACAGGGAAAACTGTTTTTT. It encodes CASSVVGQGKLFF.

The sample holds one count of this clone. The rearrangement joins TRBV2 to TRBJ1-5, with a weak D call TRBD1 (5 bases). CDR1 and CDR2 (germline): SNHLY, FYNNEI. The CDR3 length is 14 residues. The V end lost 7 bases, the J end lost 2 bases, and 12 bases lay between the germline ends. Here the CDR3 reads CASTLREGNQPQHF. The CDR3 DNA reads TGTGCCAGCACCCTCAGGGAGGGCAATCAGCCCCAGCATTTT.

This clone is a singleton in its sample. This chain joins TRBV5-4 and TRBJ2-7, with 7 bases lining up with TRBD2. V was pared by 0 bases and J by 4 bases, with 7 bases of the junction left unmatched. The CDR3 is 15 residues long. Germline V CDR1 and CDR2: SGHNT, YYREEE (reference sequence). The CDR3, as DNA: TGTGCCAGCAGCTTGGGAGTAGCGGGCTTTTACGAGCAGTACTTC. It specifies CASSLGVAGFYEQYF. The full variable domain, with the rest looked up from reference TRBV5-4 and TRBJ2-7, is ETGVTQSPTHLIKTRGQQVTLRCSSQSGHNTVSWYQQALGQGPQFIFQYYREEENGRGNFPPRFSGLQFPNYSSELNVNALELDDSALYLCASSLGVAGFYEQYFGPGTRLTVT.

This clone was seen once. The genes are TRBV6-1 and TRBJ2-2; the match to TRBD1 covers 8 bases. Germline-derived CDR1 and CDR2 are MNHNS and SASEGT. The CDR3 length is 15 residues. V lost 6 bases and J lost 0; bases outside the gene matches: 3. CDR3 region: CASRKGQANTGELFF. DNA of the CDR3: TGTGCCAGCAGGAAGGGACAGGCGAACACCGGGGAGCTGTTTTTT.

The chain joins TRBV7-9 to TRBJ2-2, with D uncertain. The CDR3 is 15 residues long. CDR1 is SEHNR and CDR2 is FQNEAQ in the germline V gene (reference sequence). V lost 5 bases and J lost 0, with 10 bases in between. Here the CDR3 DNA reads TGTGCCAGCAGCCCTGGGCCGTCGAACACCGGGGAGCTGTTTTTT. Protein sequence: CASSPGPSNTGELFF. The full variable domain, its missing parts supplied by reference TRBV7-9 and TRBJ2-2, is DTGVSQNPRHKITKRGQNVTFRCDPISEHNRLYWYRQTLGQGPEFLTYFQNEAQLEKSRLLSDRFSAERPKGSFSTLEIQRTEQGDSAMYLCASSPGPSNTGELFFGEGSRLTVL.

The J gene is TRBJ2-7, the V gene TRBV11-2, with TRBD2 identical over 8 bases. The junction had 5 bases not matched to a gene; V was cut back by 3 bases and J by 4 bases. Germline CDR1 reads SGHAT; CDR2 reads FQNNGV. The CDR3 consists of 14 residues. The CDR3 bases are TGTGCCAGCAGCTTCGCGGGGGGCGCGTACGAGCAGTACTTC. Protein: CASSFAGGAYEQYF.

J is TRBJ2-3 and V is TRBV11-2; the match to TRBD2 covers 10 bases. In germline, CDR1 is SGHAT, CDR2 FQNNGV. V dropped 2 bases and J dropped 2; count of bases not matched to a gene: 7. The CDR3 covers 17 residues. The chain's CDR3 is CASSLSPAGGYTDTQYF. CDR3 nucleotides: TGTGCCAGCAGCTTATCGCCAGCGGGAGGGTACACAGATACGCAGTATTTT.

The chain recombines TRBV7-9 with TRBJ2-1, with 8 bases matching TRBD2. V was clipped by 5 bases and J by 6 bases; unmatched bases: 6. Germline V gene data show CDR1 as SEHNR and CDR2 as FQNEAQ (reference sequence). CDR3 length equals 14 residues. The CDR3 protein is CASSVGGGLNEQFF. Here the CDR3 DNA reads TGTGCCAGCAGCGTCGGGGGGGGACTCAATGAGCAGTTCTTC. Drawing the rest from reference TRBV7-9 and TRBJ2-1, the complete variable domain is DTGVSQNPRHKITKRGQNVTFRCDPISEHNRLYWYRQTLGQGPEFLTYFQNEAQLEKSRLLSDRFSAERPKGSFSTLEIQRTEQGDSAMYLCASSVGGGLNEQFFGPGTRLTVL.

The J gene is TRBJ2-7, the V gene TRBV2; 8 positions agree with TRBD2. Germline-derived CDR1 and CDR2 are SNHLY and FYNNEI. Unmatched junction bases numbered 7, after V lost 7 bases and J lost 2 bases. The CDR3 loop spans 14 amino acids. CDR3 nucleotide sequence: TGTGCCAGCAAGAAGGCGGGAGGCACCTACGAGCAGTACTTC. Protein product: CASKKAGGTYEQYF.

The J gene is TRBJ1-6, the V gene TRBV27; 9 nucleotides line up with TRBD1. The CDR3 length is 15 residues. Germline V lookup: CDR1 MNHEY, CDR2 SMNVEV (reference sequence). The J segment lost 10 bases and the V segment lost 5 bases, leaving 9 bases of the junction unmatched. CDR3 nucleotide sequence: TGTGCCAGCAGTCCCACCTGGGACAGGGTGTCACCCCTCCACTTT. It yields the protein CASSPTWDRVSPLHF.

The CDR3 sequence is CASSALKGAYEQYF. CDR3 DNA: TGTGCCAGCTCGGCGTTAAAGGGGGCCTACGAGCAGTACTTC. The chain combines TRBV18 with TRBJ2-7, with D tentatively TRBD1 (6 bases). The length of the CDR3 is 14 residues. Trimming pared 6 bases from V and 2 bases from J, leaving 14 bases between. Germline-derived CDR1 and CDR2 are KGHSH and LQKENI.

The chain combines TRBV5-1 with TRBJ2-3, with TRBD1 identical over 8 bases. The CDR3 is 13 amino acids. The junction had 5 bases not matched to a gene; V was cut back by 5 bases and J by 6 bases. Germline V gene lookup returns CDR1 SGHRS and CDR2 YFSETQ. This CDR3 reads CASRQGGKDTQYF. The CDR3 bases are TGCGCCAGCAGACAGGGGGGAAAGGATACGCAGTATTTT. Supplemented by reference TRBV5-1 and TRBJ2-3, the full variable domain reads KAGVTQTPRYLIKTRGQQVTLSCSPISGHRSVSWYQQTPGQGLQFLFEYFSETQRNKGNFPGRFSGRQFSNSRSEMNVSTLELGDSALYLCASRQGGKDTQYFGPGTRLTVL.

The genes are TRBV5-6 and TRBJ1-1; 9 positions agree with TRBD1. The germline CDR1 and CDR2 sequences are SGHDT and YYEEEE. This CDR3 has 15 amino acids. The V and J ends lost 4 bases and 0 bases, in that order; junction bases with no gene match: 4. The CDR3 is CASSRGTGMNTEAFF. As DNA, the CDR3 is TGTGCCAGCAGCCGCGGGACAGGGATGAACACTGAAGCTTTCTTT.

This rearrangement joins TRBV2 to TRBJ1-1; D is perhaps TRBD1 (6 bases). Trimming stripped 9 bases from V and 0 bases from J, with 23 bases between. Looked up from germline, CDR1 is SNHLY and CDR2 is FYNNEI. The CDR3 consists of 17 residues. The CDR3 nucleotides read TGTGCCAGTTCACTCCCGGGACATAGCGTCATGAACACTGAAGCTTTCTTT. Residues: CASSLPGHSVMNTEAFF.

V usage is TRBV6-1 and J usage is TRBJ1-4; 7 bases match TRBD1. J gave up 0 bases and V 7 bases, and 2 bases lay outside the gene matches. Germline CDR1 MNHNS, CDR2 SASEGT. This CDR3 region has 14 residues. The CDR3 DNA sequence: TGTGCCAGCAAAGGGACAGCAACTAATGAAAAACTGTTTTTT. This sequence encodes CASKGTATNEKLFF.

The CDR3 spells CSVVPTSGGSLFF. In DNA, the CDR3 is TGCAGCGTTGTGCCAACTAGCGGGGGGTCCCTCTTCTTC. V gene TRBV29-1 combines with J gene TRBJ2-1, with 12 bases identical to TRBD2. The CDR3 is 13 amino acids. Trimming took 4 bases from V and 16 from J; bases not matched to a gene: 11. Germline V CDR1 and CDR2: SQVTM, ANQGSEA.

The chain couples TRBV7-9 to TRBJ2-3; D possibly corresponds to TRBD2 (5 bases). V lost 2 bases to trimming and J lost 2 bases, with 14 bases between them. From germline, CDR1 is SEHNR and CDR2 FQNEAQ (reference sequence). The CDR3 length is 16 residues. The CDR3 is CASSLRGPVITDTQYF. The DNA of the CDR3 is TGTGCCAGCAGCTTACGGGGTCCGGTAATCACAGATACGCAGTATTTT.

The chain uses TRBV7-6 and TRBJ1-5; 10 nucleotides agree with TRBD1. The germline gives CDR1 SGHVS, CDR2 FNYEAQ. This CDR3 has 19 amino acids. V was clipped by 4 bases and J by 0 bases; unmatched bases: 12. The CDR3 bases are TGTGCCAGCAGCTACGGGACAGGGGATCGTCTACATAGCAATCAGCCCCAGCATTTT. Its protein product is CASSYGTGDRLHSNQPQHF.

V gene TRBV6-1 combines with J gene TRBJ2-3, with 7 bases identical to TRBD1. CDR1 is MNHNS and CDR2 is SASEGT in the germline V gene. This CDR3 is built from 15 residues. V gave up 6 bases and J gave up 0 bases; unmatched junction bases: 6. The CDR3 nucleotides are TGTGCCAGCAGATTGGGACAGTCTAGCACAGATACGCAGTATTTT. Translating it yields CASRLGQSSTDTQYF.

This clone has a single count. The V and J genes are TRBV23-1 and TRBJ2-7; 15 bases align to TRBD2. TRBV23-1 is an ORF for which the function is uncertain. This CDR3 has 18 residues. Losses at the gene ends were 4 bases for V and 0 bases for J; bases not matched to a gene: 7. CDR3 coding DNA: TGCGCCAGCAGTCCCGGGACTAGCGGGGGGTTCGGCTCCTACGAGCAGTACTTC. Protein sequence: CASSPGTSGGFGSYEQYF.

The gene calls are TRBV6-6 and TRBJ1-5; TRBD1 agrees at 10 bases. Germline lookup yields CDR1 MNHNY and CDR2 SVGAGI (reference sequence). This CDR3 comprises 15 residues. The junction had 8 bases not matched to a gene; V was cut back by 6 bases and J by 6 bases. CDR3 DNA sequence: TGTGCCAGCAGGGGGGACAGGGGCGTGAGTCAGCCCCAGCATTTT. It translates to CASRGDRGVSQPQHF.

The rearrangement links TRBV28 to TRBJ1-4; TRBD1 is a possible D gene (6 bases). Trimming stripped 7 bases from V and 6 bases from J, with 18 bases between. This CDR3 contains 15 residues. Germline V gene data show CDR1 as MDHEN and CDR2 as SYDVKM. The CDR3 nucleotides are TGTGCCAGCATAGGGTATGGCAGGGGAGATGAAAAACTGTTTTTT. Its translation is CASIGYGRGDEKLFF.

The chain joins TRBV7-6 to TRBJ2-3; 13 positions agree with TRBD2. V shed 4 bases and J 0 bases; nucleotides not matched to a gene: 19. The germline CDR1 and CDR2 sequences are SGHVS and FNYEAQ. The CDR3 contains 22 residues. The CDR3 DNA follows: TGTGCCAGCAGCTCCCCTTGGGATTCCGGGACTAGCGGGGCGGGAAGCACAGATACGCAGTATTTT. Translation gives CASSSPWDSGTSGAGSTDTQYF.

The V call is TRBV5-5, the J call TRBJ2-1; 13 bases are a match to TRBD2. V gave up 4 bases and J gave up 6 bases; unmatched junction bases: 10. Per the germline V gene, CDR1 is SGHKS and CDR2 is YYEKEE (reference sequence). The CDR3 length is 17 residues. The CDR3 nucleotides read TGTGCCAGCAGCGTAGGCACTAGCGGGGGGGCTTTCAATGAGCAGTTCTTC. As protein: CASSVGTSGGAFNEQFF.